This TCR beta chain was identified during a study of radiotherapy plus CTLA-4 blockade in lung cancer. Overall study findings and caveats: Blood saw expansion of tumor-derived TCR clones after radiotherapy plus ipilimumab. Together with interferon-beta, which increased in serum after radiation, early dynamic changes in blood T cell clones were reportedly the best predictors of response.

The CDR3 loop spans 15 amino acids. V lost 2 bases to trimming and J lost 3 bases; unmatched junction nucleotides: 3. From germline, CDR1 is ENHRY and CDR2 SYGVKD. TCRdb keeps only in-frame clones here, not all; method: immunoSEQ multiplex PCR. The sample has about 59,000 clones; approximately 84% are singletons. This clone has just one count. The target antigen is unknown. This chain connects TRBV10-3 to TRBJ2-3; 9 positions agree with TRBD2. The sample was peripheral blood, taken from a patient treated with radiotherapy plus ipilimumab. This TCR was recovered from a human donor with non-small cell lung cancer whose response to radiotherapy plus ipilimumab could not be evaluated. The CDR3 bases are TGTGCCATCAGTGAGGCGGCGGGAGGGACAGATACGCAGTATTTT. This sequence encodes CAISEAAGGTDTQYF.